This T cell receptor (beta chain) is drawn from a study of patients and donors after allogeneic stem cell transplantation (dated by TCRdb to between 2020 and 2021). Spanning cysteine to phenylalanine, the CDR3 consists of 14 amino acids. The retained sequence is limited to the CDR3, 42 bases, with the frame set at the first base. The germline V gene yields MNHNS for CDR1 and SASEGT for CDR2. V is trimmed back by 5 bases and J by 6 bases, and the junction contains 6 bases that no gene match accounts for. Libraries were constructed by RT-PCR. The run used a NextSeq 550. TCRdb reanalyzed the raw reads on its own, using fastp at Q25 for trimming and MiXCR for clone calling, and kept in-frame beta chains. When rows share a CDR3 protein, they turn into one entry using the most common DNA and genes. This sample lists approximately 88,000 distinct CDR3 sequences; 5% were detected once. Of the sample, 2.6% falls within the top ten clones.

About this clonotype: Its binding antigen is unknown. No clone much larger than this one lies a single base away; base qualities are absent.

Sequenced sample: blood, either unsorted or a sorted T cell fraction (not recorded which). This TCR was recovered from a human donor who was either an allogeneic HSCT recipient or a stem cell or donor lymphocyte infusion donor (not recorded which). It is not recorded whose cells these are; they may come from a transplant donor. Recombination linked TRBV6-1 to TRBJ2-1, and TRBD1 aligns with 8 junction nucleotides. The nucleotides read TGTGCCAGCAGTCCTCAGGGGGCGAGCAATGAGCAGTTCTTC. Its product reads: CASSPQGASNEQFF.